Listed below are T cell receptor beta chains from one sample, sequenced in a study of CD8 T cells in Susac syndrome. TCRdb re-analysed the immunoSEQ multiplex PCR reads in MiXCR, keeping a single row per CDR3 protein. The table has 300,000 or so distinct CDR3 sequences, about 91% seen once. The sequencing sample was made of CD4+ T cells from PBMCs. These receptors all come from a human donor with multiple sclerosis. Each CDR3 is given with its conserved first and last residue. The order of the fields is V gene, CDR3 length, clone size, J gene, D gene, CDR3 protein, CDR3 DNA. The D gene is left open where the match is weak. Clone size appears in some rows only: once, few, many, or a class for an expanded clone.

V gene: TRBV5-6; CDR3 length: 13; clone size: -; J gene: TRBJ1-2; D gene: TRBD1; CDR3 protein: CASSLGTGGGYTF; CDR3 DNA: TGTGCCAGCAGCTTGGGGACAGGGGGCGGCTACACCTTC
V gene: TRBV12-3/TRBV12-4; CDR3 length: 17; clone size: -; J gene: TRBJ1-3; D gene: TRBD1; CDR3 protein: CASSPGQGAPAGNTIYF; CDR3 DNA: TGTGCCAGCAGTCCAGGACAGGGAGCTCCAGCTGGAAACACCATATATTTT
V gene: TRBV7-8; CDR3 length: 16; clone size: -; J gene: TRBJ2-3; D gene: -; CDR3 protein: CASSPRLPARTDTQYF; CDR3 DNA: TGTGCCAGCAGCCCGCGACTACCAGCACGCACAGATACGCAGTATTTT
V gene: TRBV5-4; CDR3 length: 15; clone size: -; J gene: TRBJ2-5; D gene: -; CDR3 protein: CASSSFGDRQETQYF; CDR3 DNA: TGTGCCAGCAGCTCCTTTGGGGACCGGCAAGAGACCCAGTACTTC
V gene: TRBV20-1; CDR3 length: 15; clone size: -; J gene: TRBJ2-3; D gene: TRBD2; CDR3 protein: CSAMRREDSTDTQYF; CDR3 DNA: TGCAGTGCTATGCGGCGGGAGGATAGCACAGATACGCAGTATTTT
V gene: TRBV7-9; CDR3 length: 15; clone size: -; J gene: TRBJ2-1; D gene: TRBD1; CDR3 protein: CASSLGTGSTVEQFF; CDR3 DNA: TGTGCCAGCAGCTTAGGGACAGGGTCCACAGTTGAGCAGTTCTTC
V gene: TRBV7-9; CDR3 length: 14; clone size: once; J gene: TRBJ1-3; D gene: -; CDR3 protein: CASSLETFGNTIYF; CDR3 DNA: TGTGCCAGCAGCTTGGAGACTTTCGGAAACACCATATATTTT
V gene: TRBV30; CDR3 length: 11; clone size: -; J gene: TRBJ1-4; D gene: -; CDR3 protein: CAWSTGEKLFF; CDR3 DNA: TGTGCCTGGAGTACTGGAGAAAAACTGTTTTTT
V gene: TRBV20-1; CDR3 length: 14; clone size: -; J gene: TRBJ1-2; D gene: TRBD1; CDR3 protein: CSAGEATGWLGYTF; CDR3 DNA: TGCAGTGCTGGTGAAGCGACAGGGTGGCTCGGCTACACCTTC
V gene: TRBV20-1; CDR3 length: 15; clone size: -; J gene: TRBJ2-1; D gene: TRBD2; CDR3 protein: CSAAYGLAGLNEQFF; CDR3 DNA: TGCAGTGCTGCCTACGGACTAGCGGGATTAAATGAGCAGTTCTTC
V gene: TRBV2; CDR3 length: 14; clone size: few; J gene: TRBJ2-2; D gene: TRBD2; CDR3 protein: CASKGLANTGELFF; CDR3 DNA: TGTGCCAGCAAGGGACTAGCCAACACCGGGGAGCTGTTTTTT
V gene: TRBV6-5; CDR3 length: 18; clone size: once; J gene: TRBJ2-3; D gene: TRBD2; CDR3 protein: CASRLGTSTSGGTDTQYF; CDR3 DNA: TGTGCCAGCAGGTTAGGGACTAGCACCTCCGGGGGCACAGATACGCAGTATTTT
V gene: TRBV12-3/TRBV12-4; CDR3 length: 15; clone size: once; J gene: TRBJ1-5; D gene: TRBD1; CDR3 protein: CASSFLQGIIQPQHF; CDR3 DNA: TGTGCCAGCAGTTTCTTACAGGGGATTATTCAGCCCCAGCATTTT
V gene: TRBV12-3/TRBV12-4; CDR3 length: 14; clone size: -; J gene: TRBJ1-3; D gene: -; CDR3 protein: CASIQRGHGNTIYF; CDR3 DNA: TGTGCCAGCATTCAACGGGGGCACGGAAACACCATATATTTT
V gene: TRBV12-3/TRBV12-4; CDR3 length: 13; clone size: -; J gene: TRBJ1-2; D gene: TRBD1; CDR3 protein: CASSGDSAYGYTF; CDR3 DNA: TGTGCCAGCAGTGGGGACAGCGCTTATGGCTACACCTTC
V gene: TRBV7-9; CDR3 length: 10; clone size: -; J gene: TRBJ2-1; D gene: -; CDR3 protein: CATLESEQFF; CDR3 DNA: TGTGCCACCCTAGAAAGTGAGCAGTTCTTC
V gene: TRBV7-3; CDR3 length: 14; clone size: once; J gene: TRBJ2-5; D gene: -; CDR3 protein: CASSQGGVEETQYF; CDR3 DNA: TGTGCCAGCAGCCAAGGTGGAGTGGAGGAGACCCAGTACTTC
V gene: TRBV19; CDR3 length: 14; clone size: once; J gene: TRBJ2-3; D gene: TRBD2; CDR3 protein: CASGGGRHTDTQYF; CDR3 DNA: TGTGCCAGTGGGGGGGGGAGGCATACAGATACGCAGTATTTT
V gene: TRBV30; CDR3 length: 16; clone size: -; J gene: TRBJ1-2; D gene: -; CDR3 protein: CAWRPSGRTLGYGYTF; CDR3 DNA: TGTGCCTGGAGACCCTCCGGCAGGACCCTTGGCTATGGCTACACCTTC
V gene: TRBV7-9; CDR3 length: 15; clone size: -; J gene: TRBJ2-3; D gene: -; CDR3 protein: CASRSPGTSTDTQYF; CDR3 DNA: TGTGCCAGCAGAAGTCCGGGAACTAGCACAGATACGCAGTATTTT
V gene: TRBV7-9; CDR3 length: 13; clone size: few; J gene: TRBJ2-3; D gene: TRBD2; CDR3 protein: CASSRGGLITQYF; CDR3 DNA: TGTGCCAGCAGCCGGGGGGGCCTCATTACGCAGTATTTT
V gene: TRBV4-1; CDR3 length: 17; clone size: -; J gene: TRBJ2-7; D gene: TRBD2; CDR3 protein: CASSLRLAGGQLYEQYF; CDR3 DNA: TGCGCCAGCAGCCTTCGATTAGCGGGAGGGCAGCTCTACGAGCAGTACTTC